This T cell receptor beta chain originates from a study of blood T cell repertoires in COVID-19. Source study methods: For nucleated cells, counts were estimated from reference gene primer amplification. TCRdb's table, derived via immunoSEQ multiplex PCR, lists solely in-frame clones and lacks some. V and J calls and clone size come straight from that table; D and trimming were deduced from the DNA. The table lists 250,000 or so clones, around 90% of them singletons. CDR3 size: 16 residues. J lost 3 bases, V lost 2 bases, and 8 bases had no gene match. Germline V gene lookup returns CDR1 MGHRA and CDR2 YSYEKL.

The sequence derives from a man under 40 with COVID-19, enrolled during active disease. The genes are TRBV4-1 and TRBJ2-7; the match to TRBD2 covers 9 bases. Sequencing was performed on peripheral blood. The CDR3 spells CASSQNSGGIFYEQYF. The CDR3 nucleotides are TGCGCCAGCAGCCAAAATAGCGGGGGCATATTCTACGAGCAGTACTTC.